This TCR beta chain was captured in a study of vaccination and CD4 T cells after COVID-19. Study as a whole: Overlapping SARS-CoV-2, HCoV-NL63, HCoV-OC43 and HCoV-229E spike peptides stimulated the cells. Each control culture was treated with a CEFX pool, an HIV-1 Nef pool, or no peptide. Study-wide findings and caveats: Only post-vaccination samples contained a median 86.3% of the reactive clones in convalescent patients.

Of note for this clonotype: Its cognate antigen is unknown.

The CDR3 length is 15 residues. Trimming stripped 6 bases from V and 0 bases from J, with 11 bases between. Germline CDR1 reads WNHNN; CDR2 reads SYGVQD (reference sequence). The assay that was used to sequence DNA from cultured CD4+ T cells was the Oncomine TCR Beta short-read assay. TCRdb reprocessed the PCR reads with MiXCR, giving one entry per CDR3 protein. The sample has roughly 16,000 distinct CDR3 sequences; less than 65% are singletons. The sample's treatment: roughly nine-day PBMC culture with coronavirus spike peptide pools or control peptides (ViraFEST assay). Half the medium was replaced with fresh IL-2 medium on days 3 and 7.

The TCR was taken from a human donor who had recovered from COVID-19. The sample taken for sequencing was CD4+ T cells from blood, cultured in vitro. This rearrangement joins TRBV10-1 to TRBJ2-2; D is possibly TRBD1 or TRBD2 (5 bases each). The CDR3 spells CASRAGASNTGELFF. Written as DNA, the CDR3 is TGCGCCAGCAGAGCCGGGGCATCGAACACCGGGGAGCTGTTTTTT.